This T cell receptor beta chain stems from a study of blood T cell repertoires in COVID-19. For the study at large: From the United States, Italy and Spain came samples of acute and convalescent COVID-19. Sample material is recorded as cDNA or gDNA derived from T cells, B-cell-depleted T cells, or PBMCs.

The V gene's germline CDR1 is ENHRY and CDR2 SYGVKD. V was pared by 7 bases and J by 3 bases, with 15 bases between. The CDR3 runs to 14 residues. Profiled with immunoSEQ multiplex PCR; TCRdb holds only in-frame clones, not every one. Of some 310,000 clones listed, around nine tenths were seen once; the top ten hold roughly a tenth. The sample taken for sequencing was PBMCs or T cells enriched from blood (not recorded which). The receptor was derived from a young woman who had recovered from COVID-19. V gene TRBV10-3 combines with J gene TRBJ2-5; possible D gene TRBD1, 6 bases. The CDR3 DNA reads TGTGCCATCAAGGGGGACGGAAGAGAAGAGACCCAGTACTTC. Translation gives CAIKGDGREETQYF.